This section outlines one T cell receptor (beta chain) sequence together with its context. The V gene lost 4 bases and the J gene lost 0 bases, with 10 bases spanning the gap. The germline CDR1 and CDR2 sequences are SGHNT and YYREEE (reference sequence). The CDR3 is made up of 14 amino acids. The data belong to a study of OX40 agonist ivuxolimab in advanced cancers. Here immunoSEQ multiplex PCR was the method, and the copy in TCRdb shows in-frame clones only, minus some. The sample comprises under 85,000 clones, 85% of which are singletons, and less than 4% rests with the top ten. V usage is TRBV5-4 and J usage is TRBJ1-1; D unclear. This clonotype was obtained from an adult with an advanced solid tumor such as melanoma, head and neck, liver or kidney cancer. Sequenced here: CD4+ or CD8+ T cells sorted from blood, sampled in a trial of the OX40 agonist ivuxolimab. DNA of the CDR3: TGTGCCAGCAGCCCTCGCAGTATGAACACTGAAGCTTTCTTT. Translated, it gives CASSPRSMNTEAFF.